Listed below are T cell receptor beta chains from one sample, sequenced in a study of Tregs in tolerant kidney transplant recipients. Profiling relied on immunoSEQ multiplex PCR, and the TCRdb table lists in-frame clones only, not all of them. This table holds more than 12,000 clones, over 75% found once. Sequencing was performed on Tregs from blood, taken before the transplant. Receptors originate from a human donor who received a combined kidney and bone marrow transplant. Both conserved end residues are part of each CDR3. The order of the fields is CDR3 protein, CDR3 DNA, V gene, D gene, CDR3 length, J gene, clone size. A D gene is named only where the DNA matches it firmly. Not all rows give a size; the values are once, few, many and, for expanded clones, a class.

CDR3 protein: CASSSILAGPYNEQFF
CDR3 DNA: TGTGCCAGCAGCTCCATCCTAGCGGGACCATACAATGAGCAGTTCTTC
V gene: TRBV7-9
D gene: TRBD2
CDR3 length: 16
J gene: TRBJ2-1
clone size: -

CDR3 protein: CASSYGQWNTEAFF
CDR3 DNA: TGCGCCAGCAGCTACGGACAGTGGAACACTGAAGCTTTCTTT
V gene: TRBV5-1
D gene: -
CDR3 length: 14
J gene: TRBJ1-1
clone size: once

CDR3 protein: CASSLLVGPGNTIYF
CDR3 DNA: TGTGCCAGCAGCTTACTTGTGGGGCCTGGAAACACCATATATTTT
V gene: TRBV7-2
D gene: -
CDR3 length: 15
J gene: TRBJ1-3
clone size: once

CDR3 protein: CASSPRAAGHTDTQYF
CDR3 DNA: TGCGCCAGCAGCCCTCGAGCTGCGGGGCACACAGATACGCAGTATTTT
V gene: TRBV4-1
D gene: -
CDR3 length: 16
J gene: TRBJ2-3
clone size: -

CDR3 protein: CSVEGQGAKNIQYF
CDR3 DNA: TGCAGCGTTGAAGGACAGGGGGCCAAAAACATTCAGTACTTC
V gene: TRBV29-1
D gene: TRBD1
CDR3 length: 14
J gene: TRBJ2-4
clone size: -

CDR3 protein: CASSLVDRVYEQYF
CDR3 DNA: TGTGCCAGCAGCTTGGTGGACAGGGTTTACGAGCAGTACTTC
V gene: TRBV5-6
D gene: TRBD1
CDR3 length: 14
J gene: TRBJ2-7
clone size: -

CDR3 protein: CASSQGFGGTYEQYF
CDR3 DNA: TGTGCCAGCAGCCAAGGTTTTGGCGGGACCTACGAGCAGTACTTC
V gene: TRBV14
D gene: -
CDR3 length: 15
J gene: TRBJ2-7
clone size: -

CDR3 protein: CASRLAGGRDTQYF
CDR3 DNA: TGTGCCAGCAGGCTAGCGGGGGGCAGGGATACGCAGTATTTT
V gene: TRBV6-1
D gene: TRBD2
CDR3 length: 14
J gene: TRBJ2-3
clone size: -

CDR3 protein: CASSTRTGGGYTF
CDR3 DNA: TGTGCCAGCAGCACGCGGACAGGTGGTGGCTACACCTTC
V gene: TRBV11-3
D gene: TRBD1
CDR3 length: 13
J gene: TRBJ1-2
clone size: few

CDR3 protein: CASSIGNSDGNEQFF
CDR3 DNA: TGTGCCAGTAGTATAGGGAATAGCGACGGCAATGAGCAGTTCTTC
V gene: TRBV19
D gene: -
CDR3 length: 15
J gene: TRBJ2-1
clone size: few

CDR3 protein: CASSLGAAGAGPQYF
CDR3 DNA: TGTGCCAGCAGCTTGGGTGCAGCGGGAGCGGGCCCCCAGTACTTC
V gene: TRBV11-2
D gene: TRBD2
CDR3 length: 15
J gene: TRBJ2-5
clone size: -

CDR3 protein: CASSKLSTDTQYF
CDR3 DNA: TGTGCCAGCAGCAAACTCAGCACAGATACGCAGTATTTT
V gene: TRBV27
D gene: -
CDR3 length: 13
J gene: TRBJ2-3
clone size: -

CDR3 protein: CAASIEAGYEQYF
CDR3 DNA: TGTGCCGCTTCAATAGAGGCGGGATACGAGCAGTACTTC
V gene: TRBV6-1
D gene: -
CDR3 length: 13
J gene: TRBJ2-7
clone size: few

CDR3 protein: CASSIDSLETQYF
CDR3 DNA: TGTGCCAGTAGTATAGACTCCCTGGAGACCCAGTACTTC
V gene: TRBV19
D gene: -
CDR3 length: 13
J gene: TRBJ2-5
clone size: -

CDR3 protein: CASSFFTGAGTDTQYF
CDR3 DNA: TGTGCCAGCAGTTTTTTCACAGGGGCTGGCACAGATACGCAGTATTTT
V gene: TRBV27
D gene: TRBD1
CDR3 length: 16
J gene: TRBJ2-3
clone size: -

CDR3 protein: CASSLGLAPTYEQYF
CDR3 DNA: TGTGCCAGCAGCCTGGGACTAGCGCCGACCTACGAGCAGTACTTC
V gene: TRBV5-4
D gene: TRBD2
CDR3 length: 15
J gene: TRBJ2-7
clone size: -

CDR3 protein: CASSLGTGGREQYF
CDR3 DNA: TGCGCCAGCAGCTTGGGGACAGGGGGAAGGGAGCAGTACTTC
V gene: TRBV5-1
D gene: TRBD1
CDR3 length: 14
J gene: TRBJ2-7
clone size: -

CDR3 protein: CASSLLARGNTEAFF
CDR3 DNA: TGTGCCAGCAGCTTGTTGGCCAGGGGAAACACTGAAGCTTTCTTT
V gene: TRBV5-4
D gene: -
CDR3 length: 15
J gene: TRBJ1-1
clone size: few

CDR3 protein: CASSLGLAGVTGEQYF
CDR3 DNA: TGTGCCAGCAGCCTGGGACTAGCGGGAGTGACGGGGGAGCAGTACTTC
V gene: TRBV7-2
D gene: TRBD2
CDR3 length: 16
J gene: TRBJ2-7
clone size: -

CDR3 protein: CASSFSVEQYF
CDR3 DNA: TGTGCCAGCAGCTTTAGCGTCGAGCAGTACTTC
V gene: TRBV7-9
D gene: -
CDR3 length: 11
J gene: TRBJ2-7
clone size: -

CDR3 protein: CASSISPQGWGGYTF
CDR3 DNA: TGTGCCAGTAGTATATCGCCCCAGGGGTGGGGTGGCTACACCTTC
V gene: TRBV19
D gene: -
CDR3 length: 15
J gene: TRBJ1-2
clone size: -

CDR3 protein: CASSLSTGGVASEQFF
CDR3 DNA: TGTGCCAGCAGTTTATCGACCGGGGGGGTAGCGAGTGAGCAGTTCTTC
V gene: TRBV27
D gene: TRBD2
CDR3 length: 16
J gene: TRBJ2-1
clone size: -

CDR3 protein: CASNQGLRNEQYF
CDR3 DNA: TGCGCCAGCAATCAGGGGTTGCGGAACGAGCAGTACTTC
V gene: TRBV5-1
D gene: -
CDR3 length: 13
J gene: TRBJ2-7
clone size: -

CDR3 protein: CASRGGPYEKLFF
CDR3 DNA: TGTGCCAGCAGGGGGGGACCTTATGAAAAACTGTTTTTT
V gene: TRBV6-1
D gene: -
CDR3 length: 13
J gene: TRBJ1-4
clone size: -

CDR3 protein: CASSADRATGELFF
CDR3 DNA: TGTGCCAGCAGTGCGGACAGGGCCACCGGGGAGCTGTTTTTT
V gene: TRBV27
D gene: TRBD1
CDR3 length: 14
J gene: TRBJ2-2
clone size: -